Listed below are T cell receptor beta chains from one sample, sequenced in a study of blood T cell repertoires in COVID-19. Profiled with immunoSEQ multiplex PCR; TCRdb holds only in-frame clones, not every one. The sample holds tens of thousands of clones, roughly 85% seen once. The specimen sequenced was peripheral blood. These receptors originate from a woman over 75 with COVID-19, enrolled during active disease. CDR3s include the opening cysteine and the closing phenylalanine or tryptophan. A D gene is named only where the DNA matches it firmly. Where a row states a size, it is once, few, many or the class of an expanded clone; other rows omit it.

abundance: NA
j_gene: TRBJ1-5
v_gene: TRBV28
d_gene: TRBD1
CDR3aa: CASSSGQGSRPQHF
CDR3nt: TGTGCCAGCAGTTCCGGACAGGGCAGCCGGCCCCAGCATTTT

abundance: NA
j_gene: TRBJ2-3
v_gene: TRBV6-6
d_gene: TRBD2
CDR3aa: CASSRIAGKATDTQYF
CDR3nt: TGTGCCAGCAGTCGGATAGCGGGGAAAGCCACAGATACGCAGTATTTT

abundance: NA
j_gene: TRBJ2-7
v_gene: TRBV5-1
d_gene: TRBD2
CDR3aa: CASSLGLAGYYEQYF
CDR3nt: TGCGCCAGCAGCTTGGGTCTAGCGGGTTACTACGAGCAGTACTTC

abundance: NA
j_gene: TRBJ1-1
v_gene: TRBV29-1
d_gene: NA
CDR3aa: CSFLVGRATEAFF
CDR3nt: TGCAGCTTCTTAGTGGGGAGGGCCACTGAAGCTTTCTTT

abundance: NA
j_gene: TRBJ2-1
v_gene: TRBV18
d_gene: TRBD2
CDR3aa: CASSRGLASSYNEQFF
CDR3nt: TGTGCCAGCTCACGCGGACTAGCGTCGTCCTACAATGAGCAGTTCTTC

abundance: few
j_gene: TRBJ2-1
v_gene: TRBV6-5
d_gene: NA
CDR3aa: CASRRAYLNEQFF
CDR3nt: TGTGCCAGCAGGAGGGCGTATTTAAATGAGCAGTTCTTC

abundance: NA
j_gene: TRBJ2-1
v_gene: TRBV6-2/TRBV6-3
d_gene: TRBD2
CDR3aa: CASSLRENEQFF
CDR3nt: TGTGCCAGCAGCTTGCGGGAGAATGAGCAGTTCTTC

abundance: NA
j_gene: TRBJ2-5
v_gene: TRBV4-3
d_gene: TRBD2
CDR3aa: CASSPGTSGKETQYF
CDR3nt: TGCGCCAGCAGCCCCGGGACTAGCGGAAAAGAGACCCAGTACTTC

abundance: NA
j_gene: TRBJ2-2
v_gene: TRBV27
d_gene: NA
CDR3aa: CASSLAGVSTGELFF
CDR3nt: TGTGCCAGCAGTTTGGCAGGGGTTTCGACCGGGGAGCTGTTTTTT

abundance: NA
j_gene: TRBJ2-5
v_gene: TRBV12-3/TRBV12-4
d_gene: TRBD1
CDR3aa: CASSSTGVETQYF
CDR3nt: TGTGCCAGCAGTTCCACAGGGGTGGAGACCCAGTACTTC

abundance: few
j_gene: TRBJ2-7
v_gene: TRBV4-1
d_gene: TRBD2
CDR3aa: CASSRVAGPYEQYF
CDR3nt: TGCGCCAGCAGCCGGGTAGCGGGACCCTACGAGCAGTACTTC

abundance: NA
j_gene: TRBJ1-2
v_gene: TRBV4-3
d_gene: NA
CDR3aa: CASSHYRGNYGYTF
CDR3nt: TGCGCCAGCAGCCACTATCGGGGAAACTATGGCTACACCTTC

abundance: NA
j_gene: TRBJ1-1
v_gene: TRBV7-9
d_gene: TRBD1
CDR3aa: CASRQRTGLSTEAFF
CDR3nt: TGTGCCAGCCGCCAACGGACAGGGCTTAGCACTGAAGCTTTCTTT

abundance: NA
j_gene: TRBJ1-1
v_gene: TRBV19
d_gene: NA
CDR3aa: CASSIGFQTEAFF
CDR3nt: TGTGCCAGTAGTATAGGCTTTCAGACTGAAGCTTTCTTT

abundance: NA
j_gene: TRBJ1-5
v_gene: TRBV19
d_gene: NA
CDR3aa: CASSITEEQPQHF
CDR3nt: TGTGCCAGTAGTATAACTGAAGAACAGCCCCAGCATTTT

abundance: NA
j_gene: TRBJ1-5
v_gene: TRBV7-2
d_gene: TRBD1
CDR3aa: CASSPDRGNQPQHF
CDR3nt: TGTGCCAGCAGCCCGGACAGGGGGAATCAGCCCCAGCATTTT

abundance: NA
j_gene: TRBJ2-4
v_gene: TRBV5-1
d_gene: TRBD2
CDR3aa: CASSLASGTSGRAWYF
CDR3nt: TGCGCCAGCAGCTTAGCCTCCGGGACTAGCGGGAGGGCCTGGTACTTC

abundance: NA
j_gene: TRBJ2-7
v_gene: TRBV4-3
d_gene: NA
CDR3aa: CASSQEAGPKHEQYF
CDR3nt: TGCGCCAGCAGCCAAGAGGCTGGGCCCAAACACGAGCAGTACTTC

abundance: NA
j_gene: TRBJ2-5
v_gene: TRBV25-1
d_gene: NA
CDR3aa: CASSQAGRETQYF
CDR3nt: TGTGCCAGCAGCCAGGCGGGGCGAGAGACCCAGTACTTC

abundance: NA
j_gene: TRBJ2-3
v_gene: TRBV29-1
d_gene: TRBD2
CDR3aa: CSGRPGTSGFTDTQYF
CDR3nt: TGCAGCGGCCGACCCGGGACTAGCGGGTTCACAGATACGCAGTATTTT

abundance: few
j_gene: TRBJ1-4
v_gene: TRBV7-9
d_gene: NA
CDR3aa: CASSLMGRKLFF
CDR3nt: TGTGCCAGCAGCTTGATGGGGAGGAAACTGTTTTTT

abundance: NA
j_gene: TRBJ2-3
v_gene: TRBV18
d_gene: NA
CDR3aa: CASSPSIAESGSSTDTQYF
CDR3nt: TGTGCCAGCTCACCCTCGATAGCGGAGTCGGGATCTAGCACAGATACGCAGTATTTT

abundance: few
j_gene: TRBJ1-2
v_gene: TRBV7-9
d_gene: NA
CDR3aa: CASSRGTNYGYTF
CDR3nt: TGTGCCAGCAGCCGAGGAACTAACTATGGCTACACCTTC

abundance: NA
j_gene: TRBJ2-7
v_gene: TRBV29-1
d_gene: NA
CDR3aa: CSVMTTYEQYF
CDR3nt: TGCAGCGTTATGACTACATACGAGCAGTACTTC

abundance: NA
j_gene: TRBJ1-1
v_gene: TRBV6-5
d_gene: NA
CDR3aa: CASKLGGMNTEAFF
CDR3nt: TGTGCCAGCAAATTAGGCGGGATGAACACTGAAGCTTTCTTT

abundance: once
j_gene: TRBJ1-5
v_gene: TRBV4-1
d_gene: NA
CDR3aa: CASSQGEVGVNQPQHF
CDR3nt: TGCGCCAGCAGCCAAGGGGAGGTGGGGGTAAATCAGCCCCAGCATTTT

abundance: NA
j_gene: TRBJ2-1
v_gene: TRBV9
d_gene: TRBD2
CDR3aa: CASSGGASGINEQFF
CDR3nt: TGTGCCAGCAGCGGTGGGGCTAGCGGGATCAATGAGCAGTTCTTC

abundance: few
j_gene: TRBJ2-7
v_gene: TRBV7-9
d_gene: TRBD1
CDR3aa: CASSLGQGARYEQYF
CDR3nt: TGTGCCAGCAGCTTAGGGCAGGGGGCGAGGTACGAGCAGTACTTC

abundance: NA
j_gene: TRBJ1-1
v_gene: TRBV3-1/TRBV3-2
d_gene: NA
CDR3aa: CASSQDLYQENTEAFF
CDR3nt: TGTGCCAGCAGCCAAGATTTATACCAGGAGAACACTGAAGCTTTCTTT

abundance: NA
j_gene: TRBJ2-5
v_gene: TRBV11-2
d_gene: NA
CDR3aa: CASSREYKQETQYF
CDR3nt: TGTGCCAGCAGCCGGGAGTACAAGCAAGAGACCCAGTACTTC

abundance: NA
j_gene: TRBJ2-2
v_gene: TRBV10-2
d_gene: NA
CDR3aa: CASSDITGGAAGELFF
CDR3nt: TGCGCCAGCAGCGATATAACCGGTGGGGCGGCCGGGGAGCTGTTTTTT

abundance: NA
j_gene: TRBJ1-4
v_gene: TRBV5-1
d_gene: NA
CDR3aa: CASSSDINEKLFF
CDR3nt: TGCGCCAGCAGCTCGGACATTAATGAAAAACTGTTTTTT

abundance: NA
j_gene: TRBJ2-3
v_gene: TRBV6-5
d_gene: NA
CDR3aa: CASTDRPTDTQYF
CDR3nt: TGTGCCAGTACGGACAGACCCACAGATACGCAGTATTTT

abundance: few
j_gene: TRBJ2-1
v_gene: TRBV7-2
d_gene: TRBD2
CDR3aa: CASSLEREAEQFF
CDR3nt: TGTGCCAGCAGCTTAGAGCGGGAGGCTGAGCAGTTCTTC

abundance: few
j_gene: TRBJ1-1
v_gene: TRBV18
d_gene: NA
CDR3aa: CASSPPAGSNTEAFF
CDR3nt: TGTGCCAGCTCACCACCGGCAGGGTCGAACACTGAAGCTTTCTTT

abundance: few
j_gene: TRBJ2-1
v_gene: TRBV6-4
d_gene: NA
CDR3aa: CASSDGGGTGYNEQFF
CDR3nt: TGTGCCAGCAGTGACGGGGGGGGGACAGGTTACAATGAGCAGTTCTTC

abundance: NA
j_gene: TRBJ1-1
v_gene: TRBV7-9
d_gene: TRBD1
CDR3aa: CASSLGQGASAFF
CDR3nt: TGTGCCAGCAGCTTAGGACAGGGGGCGAGCGCTTTCTTT

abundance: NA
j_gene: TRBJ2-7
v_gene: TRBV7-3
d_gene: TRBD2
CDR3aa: CASSLTGTGTSSYEQYF
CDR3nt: TGTGCCAGCAGCTTAACGGGCACCGGGACTAGCTCCTACGAGCAGTACTTC

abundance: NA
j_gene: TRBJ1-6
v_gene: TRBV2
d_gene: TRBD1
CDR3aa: CASSRVRDSYNSPLHF
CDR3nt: TGTGCCAGCAGTAGAGTCCGGGACAGCTATAATTCACCCCTCCACTTT

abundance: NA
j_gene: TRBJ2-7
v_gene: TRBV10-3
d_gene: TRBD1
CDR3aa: CAITKTGDFSEQYF
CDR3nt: TGTGCCATCACTAAGACAGGGGATTTTAGCGAGCAGTACTTC

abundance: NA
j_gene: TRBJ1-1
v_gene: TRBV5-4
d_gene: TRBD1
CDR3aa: CASSLAGTGGGYTEAFF
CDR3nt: TGTGCCAGCAGCTTGGCGGGGACAGGGGGGGGGTACACTGAAGCTTTCTTT

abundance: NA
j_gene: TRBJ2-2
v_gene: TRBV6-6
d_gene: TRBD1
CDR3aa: CASSRAGTGGSGELFF
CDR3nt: TGTGCCAGCAGTCGAGCCGGGACAGGGGGCTCCGGGGAGCTGTTTTTT